This TCR beta chain was captured in a study of blood T cell repertoires in COVID-19. Sequenced by immunoSEQ multiplex PCR; TCRdb stores in-frame clones only, minus some. The table records about 290,000 clones, nearly 90% of them present only once. Seattle participants joined during active infection and were tracked over time. V was clipped by 4 bases and J by 4 bases; unmatched bases: 11. The CDR3 spans 16 residues. Germline loops: CDR1 LNHNV, CDR2 YYDKDF (reference sequence). This chain connects TRBV15 to TRBJ2-3, with 7 positions matching TRBD2. The sequencing input was peripheral blood. The receptor was isolated from a woman under 40 with COVID-19, enrolled during active disease. The CDR3 spells CATSKQAGWFADTQYF. CDR3 nucleotide sequence: TGTGCCACCAGCAAGCAAGCGGGGTGGTTTGCAGATACGCAGTATTTT.